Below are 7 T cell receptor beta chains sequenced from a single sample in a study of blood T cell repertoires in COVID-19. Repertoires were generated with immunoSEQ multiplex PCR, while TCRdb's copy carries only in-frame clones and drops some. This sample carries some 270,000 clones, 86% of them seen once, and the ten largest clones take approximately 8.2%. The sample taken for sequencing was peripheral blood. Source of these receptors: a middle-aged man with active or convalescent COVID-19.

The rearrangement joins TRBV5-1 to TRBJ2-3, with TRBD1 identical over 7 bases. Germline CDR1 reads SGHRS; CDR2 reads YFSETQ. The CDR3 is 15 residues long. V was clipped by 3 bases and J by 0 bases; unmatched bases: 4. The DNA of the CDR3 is TGCGCCAGCAGCTACTGGGACAGTAGCACAGATACGCAGTATTTT. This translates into CASSYWDSSTDTQYF.

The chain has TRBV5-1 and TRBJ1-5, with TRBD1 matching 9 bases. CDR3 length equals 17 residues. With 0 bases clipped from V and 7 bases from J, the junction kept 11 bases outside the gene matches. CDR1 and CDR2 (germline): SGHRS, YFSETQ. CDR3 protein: CASSLGPGQGERQPQHF. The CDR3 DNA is TGCGCCAGCAGCTTGGGGCCGGGACAGGGAGAGCGGCAGCCCCAGCATTTT.

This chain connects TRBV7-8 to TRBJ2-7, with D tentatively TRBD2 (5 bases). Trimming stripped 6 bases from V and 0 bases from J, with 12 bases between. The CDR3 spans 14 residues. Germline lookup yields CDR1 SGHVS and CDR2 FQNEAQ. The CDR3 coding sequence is TGTGCCAGCAGTTCTACGGGGAGCTCCTACGAGCAGTACTTC. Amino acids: CASSSTGSSYEQYF.

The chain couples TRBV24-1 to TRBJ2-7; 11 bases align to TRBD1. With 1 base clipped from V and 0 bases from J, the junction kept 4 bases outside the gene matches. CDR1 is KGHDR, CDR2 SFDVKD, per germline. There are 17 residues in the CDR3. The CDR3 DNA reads TGTGCCACCAGTGATTTCTTGGACAGGGGGCGCTCCTACGAGCAGTACTTC. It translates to CATSDFLDRGRSYEQYF.

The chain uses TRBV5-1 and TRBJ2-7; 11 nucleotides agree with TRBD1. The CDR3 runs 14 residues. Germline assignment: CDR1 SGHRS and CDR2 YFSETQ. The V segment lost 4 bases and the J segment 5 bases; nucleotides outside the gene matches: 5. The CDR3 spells CASSPGQGADEQYF. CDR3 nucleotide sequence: TGCGCCAGCAGCCCCGGACAGGGGGCTGACGAGCAGTACTTC.

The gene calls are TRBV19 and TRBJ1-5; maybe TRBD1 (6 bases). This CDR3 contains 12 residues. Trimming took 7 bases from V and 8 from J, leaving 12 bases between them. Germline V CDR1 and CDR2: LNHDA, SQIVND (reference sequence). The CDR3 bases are TGTGCCAGTAAGGGGGAGGGGAAGCCCCAGCATTTT. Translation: CASKGEGKPQHF.

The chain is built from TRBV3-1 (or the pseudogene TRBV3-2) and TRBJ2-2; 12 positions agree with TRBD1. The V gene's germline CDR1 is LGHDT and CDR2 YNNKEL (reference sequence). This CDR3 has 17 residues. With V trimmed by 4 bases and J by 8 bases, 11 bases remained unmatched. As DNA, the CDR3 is TGTGCCAGCAGCCGTGGACTCCCGGGACAGGGGGCTGGGGAGCTGTTTTTT. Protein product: CASSRGLPGQGAGELFF.